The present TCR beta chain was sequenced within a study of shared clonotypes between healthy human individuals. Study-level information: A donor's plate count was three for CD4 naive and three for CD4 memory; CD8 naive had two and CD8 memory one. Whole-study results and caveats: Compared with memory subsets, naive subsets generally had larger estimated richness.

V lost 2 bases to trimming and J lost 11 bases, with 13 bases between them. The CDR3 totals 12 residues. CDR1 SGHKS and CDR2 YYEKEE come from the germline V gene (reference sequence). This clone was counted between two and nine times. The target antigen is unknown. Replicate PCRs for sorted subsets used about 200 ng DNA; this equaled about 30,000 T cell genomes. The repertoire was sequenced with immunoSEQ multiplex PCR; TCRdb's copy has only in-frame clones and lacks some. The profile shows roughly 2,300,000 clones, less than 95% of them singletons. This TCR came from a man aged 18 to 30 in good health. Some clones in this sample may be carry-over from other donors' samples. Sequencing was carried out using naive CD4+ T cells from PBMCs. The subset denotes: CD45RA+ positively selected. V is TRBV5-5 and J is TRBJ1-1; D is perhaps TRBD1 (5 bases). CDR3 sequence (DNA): TGTGCCAGCAGCTTTGCGGGATCAGGGGCTTTCTTT. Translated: CASSFAGSGAFF.